This passage covers 7 T cell receptor beta chains from one sample sequenced in a study of a mutant IDH1 vaccine in newly diagnosed glioma. TCRdb's copy holds only in-frame clones and misses some; the assay was immunoSEQ multiplex PCR. The sample shows about 38,000 clones, roughly 76% of them seen only once. Time point in this sample: week 23, last vaccination. In every dose of vaccine, 300 ug of mutant IDH1 20-mer peptide was given alongside topical imiquimod. These receptors lack a known antigen. Here the sequenced sample was PBMCs, taken from a glioma patient whose treatment included an IDH1 peptide vaccine. The receptors were gathered from a man aged 40-50 years with glioma.

V and J are TRBV7-2 and TRBJ2-2, with no clear D. The CDR3 sequence is 13 residues long. Germline assignment: CDR1 SGHTA and CDR2 FQGNSA. V was shortened by 4 bases and J by 4 bases, with 7 bases between the two germline ends. This CDR3 is CASSYIRTGELFF. The CDR3 bases are TGTGCCAGCAGCTACATACGCACCGGGGAGCTGTTTTTT. The full variable domain, with the rest looked up from reference TRBV7-2 and TRBJ2-2, is GAGVSQSPSNKVTEKGKDVELRCDPISGHTALYWYRQSLGQGLEFLIYFQGNSAPDKSGLPSDRFSAERTGGSVSTLTIQRTQQEDSAVYLCASSYIRTGELFFGEGSRLTVL.

Only one count was recorded for this clone. The CDR3 region has the DNA TGTGCCTGGAGTAAGGAAGGCTACGAGCAGTACTTC. Translating gives CAWSKEGYEQYF. This sequence joins TRBV30 and TRBJ2-7; unclear D gene. Germline V gives CDR1 GTSNPN, CDR2 SVGIG (reference sequence). CDR3 length equals 12 residues. Trimming took 2 bases from V and 3 from J, leaving 8 bases between them.

CDR3 loop: CASTGGSFGNTIYF. In DNA form, the CDR3 reads TGTGCCAGCACCGGAGGGTCCTTTGGAAACACCATATATTTT. This chain joins TRBV6-1 and TRBJ1-3; D uncertain. The germline CDR1 and CDR2 sequences are MNHNS and SASEGT. The CDR3 is made up of 14 amino acids. Trimming shortened V by 7 bases and J by 3 bases, and 13 bases separated the two germline ends.

This clone was recorded once. J is TRBJ2-1 and V is TRBV5-4; the D call may be TRBD1 or TRBD2 (6 bases each). The CDR3 consists of 17 residues. V gave up 7 bases and J gave up 0 bases, with 20 bases separating them. Germline CDR1 and CDR2: SGHNT and YYREEE (reference sequence). CDR3 in DNA: TGTGCCAGCCTTAAGGGTAGGGGGGTGAGCTCCTACAATGAGCAGTTCTTC. Translating gives CASLKGRGVSSYNEQFF.

The chain combines TRBV7-9 with TRBJ2-7, with D unclear. V lost 4 bases and J 1 base, leaving 14 bases between the germline ends. The CDR3 consists of 15 residues. Per germline, CDR1 SEHNR and CDR2 FQNEAQ (reference sequence). The CDR3 region has the DNA TGTGCCAGCAGCTCTAGTGCGAGAAGTTCCTACGAGCAGTACTTC. Its protein product is CASSSSARSSYEQYF.

This clone was seen a few times. The rearrangement links TRBV7-2 to TRBJ1-1; D might be TRBD1 (5 bases). The CDR3 runs to 13 residues. The germline V and J ends were trimmed by 6 bases and 6 bases, with 14 bases remaining between them. Germline V CDR1 and CDR2: SGHTA, FQGNSA. This chain's CDR3 is CASRRNRDAEAFF. The CDR3 DNA reads as TGTGCCAGCAGACGGAATAGGGACGCTGAAGCTTTCTTT. The whole variable domain, filled in from reference TRBV7-2 and TRBJ1-1, reads GAGVSQSPSNKVTEKGKDVELRCDPISGHTALYWYRQSLGQGLEFLIYFQGNSAPDKSGLPSDRFSAERTGGSVSTLTIQRTQQEDSAVYLCASRRNRDAEAFFGQGTRLTVV.

The chain has TRBV27 and TRBJ1-6; D gene unclear. Between the trimmed V and J ends, which lost 2 bases and 3 bases, there was a span of 8 bases. The length of the CDR3 is 15 residues. Germline CDR1 reads MNHEY; CDR2 reads SMNVEV (reference sequence). The CDR3 region has the DNA TGTGCCAGCAGTTTAGAAGCCCTCTATAATTCACCCCTCCACTTT. Translating it yields CASSLEALYNSPLHF.